The source of this T cell receptor (beta chain) is a study of cytomegalovirus exposure and HLA in healthy donors. The ends lost 0 bases at V and 5 bases at J; junction bases unmatched: 5. Looked up from germline, CDR1 is SGHRS and CDR2 is YFSETQ. The CDR3 is 15 amino acids. PCR involved 60 Vbeta and 13 Jbeta primers. Generated by immunoSEQ multiplex PCR, the TCRdb table keeps only in-frame clones and is missing some. This sample has fewer than 150,000 clones; roughly three quarters occur once, and the top ten carry more than 3%. Sample: PBMCs. The clonotype was recovered from a young man in good health and CMV-seronegative. V gene TRBV5-1 combines with J gene TRBJ2-5; TRBD2 matches at 9 bases. The CDR3 sequence is CASSLASAGGETQYF. The CDR3 DNA reads as TGCGCCAGCAGCTTGGCGTCGGCGGGGGGGGAGACCCAGTACTTC.